This T cell receptor beta chain was observed in a study of blood T cells in healthy people across ages. Study-level points and caveats: Age advanced and TCR beta diversity per million T cells fell, roughly linearly.

Germline V lookup: CDR1 MNHEY, CDR2 SVGAGI. The CDR3 has 14 amino acids. The donors, aged 6 to 90, were healthy Caucasians from Russia. There were at least 5.5 micrograms of total RNA extracted from every sample. In regard to this clonotype: Its antigen remains unidentified.

Sample-barcoded 5' priming and a J-beta primer mix drove a second PCR of roughly 6 to 12 cycles. Each CDR3 protein gets one entry after TCRdb re-called the 5' RACE reads with MiXCR. Here the sample spans about 800,000 distinct CDR3 sequences, around 25% being singletons. These same data were also listed under a study on T cells of mothers and their children. That paper adds: Related and unrelated pairs show similar shaping of TCR recombination output by thymic selection.

This receptor was taken from a boy aged 5-17 years in good health. The sequencing sample was made of blood. The chain links TRBV6-5 to TRBJ2-5; 8 bases are shared with TRBD2. The J call could be wrong; TRBJ2-1 is a better fit for the DNA end. The CDR3 protein is CASSSGTSYNEQFF. The CDR3 bases are TGTGCCAGCAGTTCCGGGACTAGTTACAATGAGCAGTTCTTC.